The 8 T cell receptor beta chains reported below all come from one sample, sequenced in a study of T cell responses to AZD1222 COVID-19 vaccine. Generated by immunoSEQ multiplex PCR, the TCRdb table keeps only in-frame clones and is missing some. The sample lists 90,000 or so clones, around nine tenths occurring once. Here the sequenced sample was peripheral blood, taken on day 0 of AZD1222 vaccination. The receptors come from an adult in good health.

CDR3 nucleotides: TGTGCCACCCTCGCTAACTCTGGGGCCAACGTCCTGACTTTC. Translation gives CATLANSGANVLTF. This chain joins TRBV6-5 and TRBJ2-6; no definite D call. The CDR3 spans 14 residues. Per the germline V gene, CDR1 is MNHEY and CDR2 is SVGAGI. V lost 10 bases, J lost 0 bases, and 10 bases lay in between.

The gene calls are TRBV3-1 (or the pseudogene TRBV3-2) and TRBJ2-2, with D possibly TRBD1 on 5 matching bases. Germline V gene data show CDR1 as LGHDT and CDR2 as YNNKEL (reference sequence). Trimming took 3 bases from V and 5 from J, leaving 10 bases between them. The CDR3 consists of 14 residues. Here the CDR3 DNA reads TGTGCCAGCAGCCAGGGGCTGGGAACCGGGGAGCTGTTTTTT. It yields the protein CASSQGLGTGELFF.

V gene TRBV6-2 or TRBV6-3 combines with J gene TRBJ1-1; D gene ambiguous. Germline CDR1 MNHEY, CDR2 SVGEGT. Trimming removed 2 bases at V and 1 base at J, with 17 bases between. The CDR3 covers 17 residues. CDR3 sequence reads: CASSYNLFSRGNTEAFF. The CDR3 region has the DNA TGTGCCAGCAGTTACAACCTTTTTAGTCGGGGGAACACTGAAGCTTTCTTT.

This chain joins TRBV7-9 and TRBJ2-5; 7 nucleotides match TRBD1. V dropped 5 bases and J dropped 4; count of bases not matched to a gene: 7. The germline V gene has CDR1 SEHNR and CDR2 FQNEAQ (reference sequence). The CDR3 has 14 residues. The CDR3: CASSPRGQRETQYF. The CDR3 DNA reads as TGTGCCAGCAGCCCCAGGGGACAGCGAGAGACCCAGTACTTC. Based on the CDR3 plus reference TRBV7-9 and TRBJ2-5, the full variable domain is DTGVSQNPRHKITKRGQNVTFRCDPISEHNRLYWYRQTLGQGPEFLTYFQNEAQLEKSRLLSDRFSAERPKGSFSTLEIQRTEQGDSAMYLCASSPRGQRETQYFGPGTRLLVL.

The CDR3: CASRDGLVNEQFF. The CDR3 bases are TGTGCCAGTAGGGATGGACTGGTCAATGAGCAGTTCTTC. The chain recombines TRBV19 with TRBJ2-1; D is perhaps TRBD2 (5 bases). Germline V gene data show CDR1 as LNHDA and CDR2 as SQIVND (reference sequence). Between the trimmed V and J ends, which lost 6 bases and 6 bases, there was a span of 12 bases. CDR3 size: 13 residues.

About this clone itself: This same CDR3 is encoded by further DNA sequences in the sample. The rearrangement links TRBV9 to TRBJ1-6; D may be TRBD1 (5 bases). The CDR3 is 14 amino acids. With 0 bases removed from V and 7 bases from J, the gap between germline ends came to 8 bases. Germline V lookup: CDR1 SGDLS, CDR2 YYNGEE. CDR3 residues: CASSVGAGNSPLHF. The CDR3 DNA sequence: TGTGCCAGCAGCGTAGGGGCAGGGAATTCACCCCTCCACTTT.

The gene calls are TRBV15 and TRBJ2-5, with TRBD2 as a possible D gene (5 bases). Germline V gives CDR1 LNHNV, CDR2 YYDKDF (reference sequence). The CDR3 is 15 residues long. V shed 0 bases and J shed 1 base, with 9 bases lying between them. CDR3 nucleotide sequence: TGTGCCACCAGCAGAGATCAGAGGGCCCAAGAGACCCAGTACTTC. This gives the protein CATSRDQRAQETQYF.

The chain has TRBV5-1 and TRBJ1-2; D is possibly TRBD1 (5 bases). CDR1 and CDR2 (germline): SGHRS, YFSETQ. The germline V and J ends were trimmed by 4 bases and 7 bases, with 14 bases remaining between them. The CDR3 runs to 13 residues. The CDR3 region is CASSIERGSGYTF. The DNA of the CDR3 is TGCGCCAGCAGCATCGAGAGGGGCTCTGGCTACACCTTC.